One and the same sample provided the 8 T cell receptor beta chains below, sequenced in a study of blood T cells in healthy people across ages. The use of a sample-barcoded 5' primer and a J-beta primer mix characterized a second PCR of about 7 to 12 cycles. Using its own MiXCR run on the 5' RACE reads, TCRdb lists one record per CDR3 protein. The sample has 600,000 to 800,000 distinct CDR3 sequences, roughly 21% seen once. The sequencing sample was made of blood. The origin of the receptors is a man aged 70-80 years in good health.

Concerning this clonotype itself: The junction differs from germline at one of its ends, possibly a read error. The chain combines TRBV6-1 with TRBJ2-7; no definite D call. The CDR3 totals 14 residues. The V gene's germline CDR1 is MNHNS and CDR2 SASEGT. CDR3 sequence reads: CASREVRRSYEQYF. The CDR3 nucleotides are TGTGCCAGCAGGGAAGTCAGGAGATCCTACGAGCAGTACTTC.

This clonotype occurred many times. The chain employs TRBV28 and TRBJ2-5, with TRBD2 matching over 15 bases. Trimming cost V 5 bases and J 7 bases; bases outside gene matches: 8. The CDR3 is 16 residues long. Germline V gives CDR1 MDHEN, CDR2 SYDVKM. CDR3 nucleotides: TGTGCCAGCAGTGACCGGACTAGCGGGAGGGTTGGGACCCAGTACTTC. It yields the protein CASSDRTSGRVGTQYF.

CDR3 DNA sequence: TGTGCTAGTGGTTTCGGACAGGTGGGAGGCGAGCAGTACTTC. Translated: CASGFGQVGGEQYF. The chain employs TRBV12-5 and TRBJ2-7; the D gene is possibly TRBD1 (7 bases). CDR1 is LGHNT and CDR2 is FRNRAP in the germline V gene. V was cut by 3 bases and J by 6 bases, with 15 bases left in between. The CDR3 totals 14 residues.

V is TRBV12-3 or TRBV12-4 and J is TRBJ1-5; no firm D call. Trimming took off 5 bases at V and 9 bases at J, with 14 bases between the two ends. This CDR3 contains 13 residues. As DNA, the CDR3 is TGTGCCAGCAGTCTGGAAGCCCGGGGGCCCCAGCATTTT. This codes for CASSLEARGPQHF.

This clonotype was seen only a few times. The chain employs TRBV7-2 and TRBJ2-6; D is ambiguous. CDR1 is SGHTA and CDR2 is FQGNSA in the germline V gene. V lost 7 bases and J lost 2, with 6 bases in between. The length of the CDR3 is 13 residues. Here the CDR3 DNA reads TGTGCCAGCAAAAAACCTGGGGCCAACGTCCTGACTTTC. It yields the protein CASKKPGANVLTF.

The J gene is TRBJ2-7, the V gene TRBV20-1; D unclear. The CDR3 extends over 13 amino acids. Per the germline V gene, CDR1 is DFQATT and CDR2 is SNEGSKA (reference sequence). V shed 1 base and J shed 2 bases, with 9 bases lying between them. In nucleotides, the CDR3 is TGCAGTGCTAGAGTAATAGGGACCTACGAGCAGTACTTC. This gives the protein CSARVIGTYEQYF.

This clonotype appeared a few times. V usage is TRBV19 and J usage is TRBJ2-5, with 10 bases fitting TRBD1. Trimming took 5 bases from V and 7 from J; bases not matched to a gene: 10. The CDR3 is 15 residues long. Germline loops: CDR1 LNHDA, CDR2 SQIVND (reference sequence). The CDR3 loop is CASSLRGTGDGTQYF. The DNA for the CDR3 is TGTGCCAGTAGTCTCCGGGGGACAGGGGATGGGACCCAGTACTTC. Looking up the rest from reference TRBV19 and TRBJ2-5 gives the full variable domain: DGGITQSPKYLFRKEGQNVTLSCEQNLNHDAMYWYRQDPGQGLRLIYYSQIVNDFQKGDIAEGYSVSREKKESFPLTVTSAQKNPTAFYLCASSLRGTGDGTQYFGPGTRLLVL.

This clonotype was seen many times. The chain employs TRBV10-2 and TRBJ2-7, with a tentative D call TRBD2 (6 bases). The germline CDR1 and CDR2 sequences are WSHSY and SAAADI. The CDR3 is made up of 13 amino acids. Deletions cut 3 bases from V and 3 bases from J, with 9 bases between. The CDR3 sequence: CASSELAHYEQYF. The CDR3 DNA follows: TGCGCCAGCAGTGAACTAGCCCACTACGAGCAGTACTTC.